This TCR beta chain emerged from a study of shared clonotypes between healthy human individuals. V was trimmed by 3 bases and J by 1 base, leaving 5 bases between them. The germline gives CDR1 LNHNV, CDR2 YYDKDF (reference sequence). There are 13 residues in the CDR3. TCRdb keeps only in-frame clones here, not all; method: immunoSEQ multiplex PCR. In the table there are about 2.4 million clones, over 85% of which are singletons. This receptor was taken from a man younger than 30 in good health. Some clones in this sample may be carry-over from other donors' samples. The sequenced material came from naive CD4+ T cells from PBMCs. Subset given: CD45RA+ positively selected. The chain recombines TRBV15 with TRBJ2-3; D uncertain. The CDR3 sequence: CATSRAGTDTQYF. The CDR3 coding sequence is TGTGCCACCAGCAGGGCAGGCACAGATACGCAGTATTTT. The complete variable domain, with remaining parts taken from reference TRBV15 and TRBJ2-3, reads DAMVIQNPRYQVTQFGKPVTLSCSQTLNHNVMYWYQQKSSQAPKLLFHYYDKDFNNEADTPDNFQSRRPNTSFCFLDIRSPGLGDTAMYLCATSRAGTDTQYFGPGTRLTVL.